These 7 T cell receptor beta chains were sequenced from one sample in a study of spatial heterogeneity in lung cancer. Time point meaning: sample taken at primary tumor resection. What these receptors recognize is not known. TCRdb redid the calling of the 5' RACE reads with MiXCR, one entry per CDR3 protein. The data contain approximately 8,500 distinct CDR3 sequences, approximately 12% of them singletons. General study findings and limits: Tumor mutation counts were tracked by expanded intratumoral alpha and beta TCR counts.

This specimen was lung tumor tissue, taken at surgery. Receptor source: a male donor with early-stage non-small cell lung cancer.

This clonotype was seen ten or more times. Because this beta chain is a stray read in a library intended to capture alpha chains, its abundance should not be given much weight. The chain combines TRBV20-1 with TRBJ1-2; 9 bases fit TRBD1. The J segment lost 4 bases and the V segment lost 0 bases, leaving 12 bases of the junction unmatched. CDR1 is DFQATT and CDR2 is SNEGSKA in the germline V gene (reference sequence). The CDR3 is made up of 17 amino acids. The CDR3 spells CSARDPPRTGATYGYTF. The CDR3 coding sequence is TGCAGTGCTAGAGATCCCCCCCGGACAGGGGCCACCTATGGCTACACCTTC.

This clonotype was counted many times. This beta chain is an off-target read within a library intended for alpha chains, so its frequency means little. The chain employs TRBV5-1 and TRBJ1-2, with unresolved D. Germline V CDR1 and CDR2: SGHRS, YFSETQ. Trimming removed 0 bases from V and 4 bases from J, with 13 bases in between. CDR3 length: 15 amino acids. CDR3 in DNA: TGCGCCAGCAGCTTGGACAGTCCCACGAGCTATGGCTACACCTTC. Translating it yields CASSLDSPTSYGYTF. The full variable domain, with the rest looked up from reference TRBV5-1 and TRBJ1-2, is KAGVTQTPRYLIKTRGQQVTLSCSPISGHRSVSWYQQTPGQGLQFLFEYFSETQRNKGNFPGRFSGRQFSNSRSEMNVSTLELGDSALYLCASSLDSPTSYGYTFGSGTRLTVV.

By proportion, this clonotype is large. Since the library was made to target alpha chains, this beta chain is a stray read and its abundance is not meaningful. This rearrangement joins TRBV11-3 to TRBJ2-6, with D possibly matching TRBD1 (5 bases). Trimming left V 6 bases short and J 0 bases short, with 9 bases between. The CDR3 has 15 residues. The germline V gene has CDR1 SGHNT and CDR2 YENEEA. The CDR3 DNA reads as TGTGCCAGCAGGCTGGACAACTCTGGGGCCAACGTCCTGACTTTC. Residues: CASRLDNSGANVLTF.

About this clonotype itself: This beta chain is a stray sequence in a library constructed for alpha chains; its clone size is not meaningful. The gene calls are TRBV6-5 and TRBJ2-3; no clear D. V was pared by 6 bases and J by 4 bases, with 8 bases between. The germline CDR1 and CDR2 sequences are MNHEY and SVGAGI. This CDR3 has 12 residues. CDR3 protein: CASRSSPDTQYF. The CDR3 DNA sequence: TGTGCCAGCAGGTCCAGTCCAGATACGCAGTATTTT.

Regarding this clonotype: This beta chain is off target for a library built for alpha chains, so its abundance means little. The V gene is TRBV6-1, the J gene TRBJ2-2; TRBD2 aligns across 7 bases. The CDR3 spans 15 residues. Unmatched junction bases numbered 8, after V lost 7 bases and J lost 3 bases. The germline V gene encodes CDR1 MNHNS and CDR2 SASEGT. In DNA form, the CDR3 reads TGTGCCAGCAACCCTCTAGCGGATTACACCGGGGAGCTGTTTTTT. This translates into CASNPLADYTGELFF.

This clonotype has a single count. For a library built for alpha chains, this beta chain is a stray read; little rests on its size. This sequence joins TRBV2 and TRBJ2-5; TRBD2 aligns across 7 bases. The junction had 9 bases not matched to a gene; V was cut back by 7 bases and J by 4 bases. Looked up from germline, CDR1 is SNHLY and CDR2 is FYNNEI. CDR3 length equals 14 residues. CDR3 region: CASTPGRVAETQYF. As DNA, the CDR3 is TGTGCCAGCACCCCAGGGAGGGTGGCAGAGACCCAGTACTTC. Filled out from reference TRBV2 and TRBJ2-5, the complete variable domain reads EPEVTQTPSHQVTQMGQEVILRCVPISNHLYFYWYRQILGQKVEFLVSFYNNEISEKSEIFDDQFSVERPDGSNFTLKIRSTKLEDSAMYFCASTPGRVAETQYFGPGTRLLVL.

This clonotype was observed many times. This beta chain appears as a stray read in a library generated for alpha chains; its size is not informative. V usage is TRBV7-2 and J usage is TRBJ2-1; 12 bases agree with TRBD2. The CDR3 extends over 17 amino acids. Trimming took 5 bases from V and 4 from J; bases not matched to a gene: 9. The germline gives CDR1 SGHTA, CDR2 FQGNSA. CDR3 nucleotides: TGTGCCAGCAGCCCCAGGACTAGCGGGATACTTTACAATGAGCAGTTCTTC. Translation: CASSPRTSGILYNEQFF.